A selection of T cell receptor beta chains follows, all from one sample in a study of breast tumors, draining lymph nodes, adjacent tissues. Via MiXCR, TCRdb re-called the multiplex PCR reads, giving one row per CDR3 protein. The table records about 130,000 distinct CDR3 sequences, roughly 21% of them present only once. The sequenced sample was axillary lymph node tissue. Source of these receptors: a female donor with breast cancer. Some clones in this sample may be carry-over from other donors' samples. CDR3s include the opening cysteine and the closing phenylalanine or tryptophan. The order of the fields is J gene, clone size, V gene, D gene, CDR3 protein, CDR3 DNA. The D gene is left open where the match is weak. Size tells how often a clone was seen (once, few, many) or the class of an expanded clone, and some rows leave it out.

TRBJ2-1	medium-sized	TRBV15	TRBD2	CATGTWTSGDYNEQFF	TGTGCCACTGGGACATGGACTAGCGGAGACTACAATGAGCAGTTCTTC
TRBJ1-5	-	TRBV28	-	CASSLNIGQPQHF	TGTGCCAGCAGTTTAAACATCGGTCAGCCCCAGCATTTT
TRBJ2-7	many	TRBV4-1	TRBD1	CASSQDRGRYEQYF	TGCGCCAGCAGCCAAGACAGGGGGCGCTACGAGCAGTACTTC
TRBJ2-2	many	TRBV6-1	-	CASTFLGANGELFF	TGTGCCAGCACATTTTTGGGGGCGAACGGGGAGCTGTTTTTT
TRBJ2-1	many	TRBV24-1	TRBD1	CATSDRGQGAVYEQFF	TGTGCCACCAGTGATAGGGGACAGGGGGCGGTGTATGAGCAGTTCTTC
TRBJ2-7	many	TRBV20-1	-	CSARDQVGQYF	TGCAGTGCTAGAGATCAAGTGGGGCAGTACTTC
TRBJ2-7	many	TRBV27	-	CASSLGWEGAYEQYF	TGTGCCAGCAGTTTAGGGTGGGAAGGAGCCTACGAGCAGTACTTC
TRBJ2-7	few	TRBV28	TRBD1	CASGIGQVDEQYF	TGTGCCAGCGGGATTGGACAGGTCGACGAGCAGTACTTC
TRBJ1-2	few	TRBV28	-	CASSFLNNNYGYTF	TGTGCCAGCAGTTTTTTGAACAATAACTATGGCTACACCTTC
TRBJ2-1	many	TRBV24-1	-	CATTAGTSDEQFF	TGTGCCACCACTGCCGGGACGAGCGATGAGCAGTTCTTC
TRBJ1-2	-	TRBV28	TRBD1	CATRQGGGYTF	TGTGCCACGCGACAGGGTGGTGGCTACACCTTC
TRBJ1-6	many	TRBV6-5	TRBD1	CASRAIQGNRNSPLHF	TGTGCCAGCAGGGCGATACAGGGGAATCGTAATTCACCCCTCCACTTT
TRBJ1-5	many	TRBV10-3	-	CAISEGGYNQPQHF	TGTGCCATCAGTGAAGGAGGATACAATCAGCCCCAGCATTTT
TRBJ2-6	few	TRBV15	-	CAASRGDGRRSGANVLTF	TGTGCCGCCAGCAGGGGGGACGGACGACGCTCTGGGGCCAACGTCCTGACTTTC
TRBJ2-3	many	TRBV6-6	-	CASRETGSTDTQYF	TGTGCCAGCAGGGAGACCGGGAGCACAGATACGCAGTATTTT
TRBJ2-7	many	TRBV6-6	-	CASCVGGREQYF	TGTGCCAGCTGTGTGGGTGGTCGCGAGCAGTACTTC
TRBJ2-2	many	TRBV7-6	TRBD1	CASSRGTGGDHGELFF	TGTGCCAGCAGCCGAGGGACAGGGGGTGATCACGGGGAGCTGTTTTTT
TRBJ2-3	many	TRBV6-5	-	CASSYSRDTQYF	TGTGCCAGCAGTTACTCTCGAGATACGCAGTATTTT
TRBJ1-2	many	TRBV6-5	TRBD1	CASRETGGEDYGYTF	TGTGCCAGCAGAGAGACAGGGGGCGAAGACTATGGCTACACCTTC
TRBJ2-7	many	TRBV28	TRBD1	CASRYSTGTGNEQYF	TGTGCCAGCAGGTACTCGACCGGGACAGGGAACGAGCAGTACTTC
TRBJ2-7	many	TRBV18	TRBD1	CASSRGTGTSYEQYF	TGTGCCAGCTCACGAGGGACAGGGACATCCTACGAGCAGTACTTC
TRBJ1-5	-	TRBV28	-	CAISSVRGNQPQHF	TGTGCCATCAGCTCTGTACGGGGCAATCAGCCCCAGCATTTT
TRBJ2-7	many	TRBV5-1	-	CASSFGLSSYEQYF	TGCGCCAGCAGCTTCGGGCTCAGCTCCTACGAGCAGTACTTC
TRBJ1-4	many	TRBV12-3/TRBV12-4	TRBD1	CASTSGTGEEKLFF	TGTGCCAGCACCTCCGGGACAGGGGAGGAAAAACTGTTTTTT
TRBJ2-5	many	TRBV20-1	TRBD2	CSALAGDLKETQYF	TGCAGTGCTTTAGCGGGGGACCTCAAGGAGACCCAGTACTTC
TRBJ2-7	many	TRBV5-6	TRBD1	CASSYDRAHEQYF	TGTGCCAGCAGCTACGACAGGGCCCACGAGCAGTACTTC
TRBJ1-2	many	TRBV29-1	TRBD1	CSVVDRGNGYTF	TGCAGCGTTGTGGACAGGGGCAATGGCTACACCTTC
TRBJ2-1	many	TRBV27	-	CASRTSPINEQFF	TGTGCCAGCCGGACCTCCCCCATCAATGAGCAGTTCTTC
TRBJ1-5	many	TRBV18	-	CASSDDQDQPQHF	TGTGCCAGCTCAGACGACCAGGATCAGCCCCAGCATTTT
TRBJ2-5	many	TRBV9	-	CASSSRWENQETQYF	TGTGCCAGCAGCTCCAGGTGGGAGAACCAAGAGACCCAGTACTTC
TRBJ2-5	few	TRBV5-1	-	CASSSQGTGETQYF	TGCGCCAGCAGCTCCCAGGGGACTGGGGAGACCCAGTACTTC
TRBJ1-3	many	TRBV30	-	CAWSSLHLGNTIYF	TGTGCCTGGAGTAGCCTCCATCTAGGAAACACCATATATTTT
TRBJ1-1	-	TRBV2	TRBD1	CASRNRGSSTEAFF	TGTGCCAGCAGGAACAGGGGCTCTTCGACTGAAGCTTTCTTT
TRBJ2-7	many	TRBV6-2/TRBV6-3	-	CASSYKLGESYEQYF	TGTGCCAGCAGTTACAAGTTGGGCGAGTCCTACGAGCAGTACTTC
TRBJ1-2	many	TRBV19	TRBD1	CASSPDRLRRYGYTF	TGTGCCAGTAGTCCGGACAGGTTAAGGAGGTATGGCTACACCTTC
TRBJ2-7	many	TRBV6-6	TRBD2	CASQGLAGGTYEQYF	TGTGCCAGCCAGGGACTAGCGGGAGGGACCTACGAGCAGTACTTC
TRBJ1-4	many	TRBV6-1	-	CASIKETGGGEKLFF	TGTGCCAGCATTAAGGAGACCGGGGGTGGTGAAAAACTGTTTTTT
TRBJ2-1	many	TRBV7-9	-	CASSLTLNEQFF	TGTGCCAGCAGCTTAACCCTCAATGAGCAGTTCTTC
TRBJ1-5	many	TRBV7-2	-	CASSPNRGNQPQHF	TGTGCCAGCAGTCCGAACAGGGGCAATCAGCCCCAGCATTTT
TRBJ1-2	-	TRBV11-2	-	CASSSTALYGYTF	TGTGCCAGCAGCTCGACAGCCCTCTATGGCTACACCTTC